The sequence of this T cell receptor beta chain was determined in a study of blood T cell repertoires in COVID-19. In the study overall: The samples span acute and convalescent COVID-19 from the United States, Italy and Spain. Nucleic acid was either cDNA or gDNA, and it came from T cells, B-cell-depleted T cells, or PBMCs.

Some clones are missing from TCRdb's copy, which holds only in-frame ones; the method was immunoSEQ multiplex PCR. The sample shows approximately 280,000 clones, over 75% of them seen only once. CDR3 length: 14 residues. Trimming cost V 5 bases and J 5 bases; bases outside gene matches: 7. The V gene's germline CDR1 is MNHEY and CDR2 SVGAGI. The sequence derives from a woman aged 30 to 39 with COVID-19, enrolled during active disease. The genes are TRBV6-5 and TRBJ1-2; 8 positions agree with TRBD1. The sequenced sample was peripheral blood. The CDR3 reads CASSPGQGGYGYTF. CDR3 bases: TGTGCCAGCAGTCCTGGACAGGGTGGTTATGGCTACACCTTC.